These 29 T cell receptor beta chains were sequenced from one sample in a study of blood T cell repertoires in COVID-19. Assay used: immunoSEQ multiplex PCR; TCRdb lists only in-frame clones, some missing. The data show tens of thousands of clones, around 85% seen once. The sequencing input was peripheral blood. These TCRs come from a woman aged 60 to 75 with acute or convalescent COVID-19.

J is TRBJ1-1 and V is TRBV6-5, with 8 bases matching TRBD1. The CDR3 covers 15 residues. The germline V gene has CDR1 MNHEY and CDR2 SVGAGI. V lost 6 bases to trimming and J lost 1 base; unmatched junction nucleotides: 7. CDR3 coding DNA: TGTGCCAGCAGCCTGGGGGGACAGGCGAACACTGAAGCTTTCTTT. Translating it yields CASSLGGQANTEAFF.

This sequence joins TRBV28 and TRBJ1-2; 7 bases are shared with TRBD1. This CDR3 region has 15 residues. The germline V gene encodes CDR1 MDHEN and CDR2 SYDVKM. J gave up 4 bases and V 3 bases, and 8 bases lay outside the gene matches. CDR3 coding DNA: TGTGCCAGCAGTTTCCCCCAGGGGGGTGGCTATGGCTACACCTTC. Translation: CASSFPQGGGYGYTF.

This chain links TRBV4-1 with TRBJ1-1; D gene ambiguous. Trimming took off 1 base at V and 11 bases at J, with 11 bases between the two ends. The CDR3 loop spans 12 amino acids. Germline V gives CDR1 MGHRA, CDR2 YSYEKL. The CDR3 DNA is TGCGCCAGCAGCCAAGGCGGGTACGGGGCTTTCTTT. Amino acids: CASSQGGYGAFF.

The gene calls are TRBV9 and TRBJ2-5, with 10 bases identical to TRBD2. CDR3 size: 15 residues. Trimming took 2 bases from V and 4 from J; bases not matched to a gene: 5. The germline V gene encodes CDR1 SGDLS and CDR2 YYNGEE. In DNA, the CDR3 is TGTGCCAGCAGCGTCTCCGGGACTAGCGTAGAGACCCAGTACTTC. It is translated as CASSVSGTSVETQYF.

This clone was seen more than once but under ten times. The chain employs TRBV7-3 and TRBJ2-1; D call uncertain. This CDR3 has 16 amino acids. V lost 1 base, J lost 0 bases, and 10 bases lay in between. Germline lookup yields CDR1 SGHTA and CDR2 FQGTGA. The DNA for the CDR3 is TGTGCCAGCAGCTTAAGCGGCCCTAGCTCCTACAATGAGCAGTTCTTC. It is translated as CASSLSGPSSYNEQFF.

The chain is built from TRBV7-6 and TRBJ2-2; 8 bases fit TRBD2. This CDR3 region has 15 residues. V gave up 4 bases and J gave up 4 bases; unmatched junction bases: 5. Germline V lookup: CDR1 SGHVS, CDR2 FNYEAQ. This CDR3 reads CASSSNLAGTGELFF. The CDR3 DNA reads TGTGCCAGCAGCTCTAATCTAGCGGGCACCGGGGAGCTGTTTTTT.

The chain employs TRBV6-5 and TRBJ2-7, with 7 bases fitting TRBD1. CDR3 length equals 14 residues. Per germline, CDR1 MNHEY and CDR2 SVGAGI. J gave up 6 bases and V 4 bases, and 9 bases lay outside the gene matches. For the CDR3, the DNA is TGTGCCAGCAGTTTCGGGACAGCTCCCATCGAGCAGTACTTC. Protein: CASSFGTAPIEQYF.

The chain carries TRBV29-1 and TRBJ2-1, with 7 nucleotides matching TRBD1. Germline V CDR1 and CDR2: SQVTM, ANQGSEA. Unmatched junction bases numbered 6, after V lost 7 bases and J lost 9 bases. The length of the CDR3 is 11 residues. CDR3 in DNA: TGCAGCGCAATCACAGGGGTTGAGCAGTTCTTC. Its translation: CSAITGVEQFF.

The chain couples TRBV2 to TRBJ2-7; 8 nucleotides align to TRBD2. CDR3 size: 15 residues. Trimming at V came to 8 bases and at J to 3 bases, leaving 12 bases not matched to a gene. Germline V gives CDR1 SNHLY, CDR2 FYNNEI. The DNA for the CDR3 is TGTGCCAGCCGGACGGAAGGGACTAGAGTCTACGAGCAGTACTTC. As protein: CASRTEGTRVYEQYF.

The V gene is TRBV19, the J gene TRBJ1-1; 9 nucleotides agree with TRBD1. The CDR3 contains 13 residues. Germline values: CDR1 LNHDA, CDR2 SQIVND (reference sequence). J was trimmed by 4 bases and V by 4 bases; bases with no gene match: 1. The CDR3 DNA reads as TGTGCCAGTAGTAGGGACAGGGCCACTGAAGCTTTCTTT. This codes for CASSRDRATEAFF. Combining the CDR3 with reference TRBV19 and TRBJ1-1 gives the whole variable domain DGGITQSPKYLFRKEGQNVTLSCEQNLNHDAMYWYRQDPGQGLRLIYYSQIVNDFQKGDIAEGYSVSREKKESFPLTVTSAQKNPTAFYLCASSRDRATEAFFGQGTRLTVV.

This clone showed up just a few times. In DNA, the CDR3 is TGTGCCAGCAGCCAAGACGGAAGGGGGCGAGGTAATGGCTACACCTTC. This encodes CASSQDGRGRGNGYTF. This chain uses TRBV3-1 (or the pseudogene TRBV3-2) with TRBJ1-2, with 7 positions matching TRBD1. The trim removed 0 bases at V and 6 bases at J, leaving 10 bases unmatched. Germline V lookup: CDR1 LGHDT, CDR2 YNNKEL (reference sequence). The CDR3 runs to 16 residues.

The chain combines TRBV12-3 or TRBV12-4 with TRBJ2-7; possible D gene TRBD1, 5 bases. V dropped 0 bases and J dropped 5 bases, with 8 bases sitting between them. This CDR3 has 13 amino acids. The CDR3 sequence: CASSLAFRDEQYF. The DNA of the CDR3 is TGTGCCAGCAGTTTAGCTTTCAGGGACGAGCAGTACTTC.

The genes are TRBV11-2 and TRBJ1-2; no reliable D call. Trimming took off 3 bases at V and 7 bases at J, with 12 bases between the two ends. This CDR3 comprises 13 residues. Germline CDR1 SGHAT, CDR2 FQNNGV. The CDR3 DNA reads TGTGCCAGCAGCTTCAGATTGATGTCTGGCTACACCTTC. Amino acids: CASSFRLMSGYTF.

The CDR3 DNA is TGCAGTGTCCCAGGGAACTATGGCTACACCTTC. Translation: CSVPGNYGYTF. The V call is TRBV20-1, the J call TRBJ1-2; TRBD1 might be the D (5 bases). This CDR3 spans 11 amino acids. The germline V gene encodes CDR1 DFQATT and CDR2 SNEGSKA (reference sequence). The germline V and J ends were trimmed by 7 bases and 2 bases, with 8 bases remaining between them.

This clone was counted a single time. The genes are TRBV18 and TRBJ2-7; unclear D gene. V gave up 3 bases and J gave up 0 bases, with 9 bases separating them. In germline, CDR1 is KGHSH, CDR2 LQKENI. The length of the CDR3 is 14 residues. CDR3 in amino acids: CASSPERVSYEQYF. The CDR3 DNA follows: TGTGCCAGCTCACCCGAACGGGTCTCCTACGAGCAGTACTTC.

J is TRBJ1-2 and V is TRBV27, with 7 nucleotides matching TRBD1. The CDR3 has 15 amino acids. With 6 bases clipped from V and 8 bases from J, the junction kept 15 bases outside the gene matches. Germline loops: CDR1 MNHEY, CDR2 SMNVEV (reference sequence). CDR3 DNA sequence: TGTGCCAGCAGCGAATACAGGGGAAGGGCGGGCGGCTACACCTTC. It codes for CASSEYRGRAGGYTF.

The rearrangement links TRBV5-1 to TRBJ2-7; 11 nucleotides line up with TRBD1. Germline V lookup: CDR1 SGHRS, CDR2 YFSETQ. CDR3 length equals 14 residues. Unmatched junction bases numbered 5, after V lost 4 bases and J lost 5 bases. CDR3 sequence (DNA): TGCGCCAGCAGCAGGGGACAGGGGGACGACGAGCAGTACTTC. Encoded protein: CASSRGQGDDEQYF.

The chain is built from TRBV7-9 and TRBJ1-5; a weak D match, TRBD1 (5 bases). Germline CDR1 reads SEHNR; CDR2 reads FQNEAQ (reference sequence). The CDR3 is 19 residues long. V shed 3 bases and J shed 2 bases, with 23 bases lying between them. CDR3 DNA sequence: TGTGCCAGCAGCTTGGGGCGGGACGGATCGCCTCGGGGCAATCAGCCCCAGCATTTT. This sequence encodes CASSLGRDGSPRGNQPQHF. The full variable domain, rest sourced from reference TRBV7-9 and TRBJ1-5, is DTGVSQNPRHKITKRGQNVTFRCDPISEHNRLYWYRQTLGQGPEFLTYFQNEAQLEKSRLLSDRFSAERPKGSFSTLEIQRTEQGDSAMYLCASSLGRDGSPRGNQPQHFGDGTRLSIL.

J is TRBJ1-1 and V is TRBV7-9; 10 bases agree with TRBD1. Germline V gives CDR1 SEHNR, CDR2 FQNEAQ (reference sequence). V shed 5 bases, J shed 4 bases, and the junction held 4 bases outside the gene matches. The CDR3 has 14 residues. DNA of the CDR3: TGTGCCAGCAGCATGGGACAGGGGAGCACTGAAGCTTTCTTT. Translation: CASSMGQGSTEAFF.

This clone was detected only a few times. The rearrangement uses TRBV9 and TRBJ1-1, with TRBD1 as a possible D gene (5 bases). Germline V gene sequence: CDR1 SGDLS, CDR2 YYNGEE. The V and J ends lost 0 bases and 3 bases respectively, with 21 bases between them. The CDR3 runs 18 residues. The CDR3 DNA reads as TGTGCCAGCAGCGTAGTCCCCGTAGGGGCAGCGGGGTACACTGAAGCTTTCTTT. Its translation: CASSVVPVGAAGYTEAFF.

The V gene is TRBV27, the J gene TRBJ2-1; 9 bases agree with TRBD2. V gave up 6 bases and J gave up 9 bases; unmatched junction bases: 9. Germline-derived CDR1 and CDR2 are MNHEY and SMNVEV (reference sequence). There are 14 residues in the CDR3. The CDR3 DNA follows: TGTGCCAGCAGGGGACTAGCCGTATCTATTGAGCAGTTCTTC. The encoded protein is CASRGLAVSIEQFF.

The chain combines TRBV2 with TRBJ1-2, with TRBD1 identical over 7 bases. In germline, CDR1 is SNHLY, CDR2 FYNNEI. CDR3 length: 13 residues. V was clipped by 6 bases and J by 4 bases; unmatched bases: 5. CDR3 coding DNA: TGTGCCAGCAGCGGGGACAGATCCTATGGCTACACCTTC. Translated: CASSGDRSYGYTF.

The rearrangement joins TRBV30 to TRBJ1-5, with 10 nucleotides matching TRBD1. The V segment lost 1 base and the J segment 5 bases; nucleotides outside the gene matches: 8. Germline V gives CDR1 GTSNPN, CDR2 SVGIG (reference sequence). CDR3 length equals 16 residues. CDR3 region: CAWSGPDRGVYQPQHF. CDR3 sequence (DNA): TGTGCCTGGAGTGGTCCGGACAGGGGGGTCTATCAGCCCCAGCATTTT.

This clone has more than one count but fewer than ten. The rearrangement joins TRBV27 to TRBJ1-6; D is undetermined. The CDR3 contains 13 residues. The germline V gene encodes CDR1 MNHEY and CDR2 SMNVEV (reference sequence). V lost 6 bases and J lost 4, with 7 bases in between. The CDR3 DNA reads as TGTGCCAGCAGCCGGGTTTATAATTCACCCCTCCACTTT. It specifies CASSRVYNSPLHF.

The chain is built from TRBV7-6 and TRBJ2-1; 10 positions match TRBD2. This CDR3 has 16 residues. The J segment lost 8 bases and the V segment lost 1 base, leaving 8 bases of the junction unmatched. Germline loops: CDR1 SGHVS, CDR2 FNYEAQ. This CDR3 is CASSLGHQAGGHEQFF. In DNA, the CDR3 is TGTGCCAGCAGCTTAGGTCATCAAGCGGGAGGGCATGAGCAGTTCTTC. The variable domain in full, completed from reference TRBV7-6 and TRBJ2-1, reads GAGVSQSPRYKVTKRGQDVALRCDPISGHVSLYWYRQALGQGPEFLTYFNYEAQQDKSGLPNDRFSAERPEGSISTLTIQRTEQRDSAMYRCASSLGHQAGGHEQFFGPGTRLTVL.

The J gene is TRBJ1-2, the V gene TRBV6-6; D is uncertain. Germline assignment: CDR1 MNHNY and CDR2 SVGAGI (reference sequence). The V gene lost 7 bases and the J gene lost 2 bases, with 14 bases spanning the gap. The CDR3 spans 14 residues. The DNA for the CDR3 is TGTGCCAGCACCTTTACGCCGGGGAACTATGGCTACACCTTC. Amino acid sequence: CASTFTPGNYGYTF.

This chain links TRBV6-5 with TRBJ2-3, with a tentative D call TRBD2 (7 bases). The CDR3 runs 15 residues. Germline V gene sequence: CDR1 MNHEY, CDR2 SVGAGI. V lost 6 bases and J lost 2, with 15 bases in between. The CDR3 is CASSAAGANTDTQYF. CDR3 coding DNA: TGTGCCAGCAGCGCCGCGGGGGCCAACACAGATACGCAGTATTTT.

The chain couples TRBV18 to TRBJ1-6; D is uncertain. Germline CDR1 and CDR2: KGHSH and LQKENI. The V end was cut by 2 bases, the J end by 10 bases, with 12 bases between. The CDR3 covers 14 residues. CDR3 nucleotides: TGTGCCAGCTCACCAGTAGAGGTCGGGTCACCCCTCCACTTT. Its translation: CASSPVEVGSPLHF.

A single count supports this clone. CDR3 in amino acids: CATIPGELAYEQYF. DNA for the CDR3: TGTGCCACCATCCCAGGGGAGTTGGCCTACGAGCAGTACTTC. V and J are TRBV24-1 and TRBJ2-7; perhaps TRBD1 as D (6 bases). Deletions cut 8 bases from V and 2 bases from J, with 15 bases between. Germline V lookup: CDR1 KGHDR, CDR2 SFDVKD. The CDR3 length is 14 residues.